This TCR beta chain was observed in a study of cytomegalovirus exposure and HLA in healthy donors. With 60 Vbeta and 13 Jbeta primers, the PCR was carried out. Some clones are missing from TCRdb's copy, which holds only in-frame ones; the method was immunoSEQ multiplex PCR. The sample includes roughly 69,000 clones. Per the germline V gene, CDR1 is SGHTA and CDR2 is FQGTGA. CDR3 length: 13 residues. V shed 3 bases, J shed 8 bases, and the junction held 4 bases outside the gene matches. The chain has TRBV7-3 and TRBJ1-2; 9 nucleotides match TRBD1. The sequencing sample was made of PBMCs. This sequence was found in a woman aged 25 to 39 in good health and CMV-seronegative. CDR3 amino acids: CASSLDRGGGYTF. Written as DNA, the CDR3 is TGTGCCAGCAGCTTGGACAGGGGTGGGGGCTACACCTTC. The full variable domain, completed using reference TRBV7-3 and TRBJ1-2, is GAGVSQTPSNKVTEKGKYVELRCDPISGHTALYWYRQSLGQGPEFLIYFQGTGAADDSGLPNDRFFAVRPEGSVSTLKIQRTERGDSAVYLCASSLDRGGGYTFGSGTRLTVV.